The rows below give T cell receptor beta chains drawn from one sample of a study of T cells in Graves' hyperthyroidism and ophthalmopathy. TCRdb used MiXCR to reprocess the multiplex PCR reads, holding one entry per CDR3 protein. The table includes some 500,000 distinct CDR3 sequences, around 15% detected once. Sequenced sample: blood. These receptors originate from a woman under 30 with Graves' hyperthyroidism. The CDR3 runs from the conserved cysteine through the conserved F or W. The D gene is left open where the match is weak. Clone size appears in some rows only: once, few, many, or a class for an expanded clone.

d_call: TRBD2
v_call: TRBV7-3
clone_size: few
j_call: TRBJ2-2
cdr3_nt: TGTGCCAGCAGCCGGGGACTAGAGGGGGGGGAGCTGTTTTTT
cdr3_aa: CASSRGLEGGELFF

d_call: .
v_call: TRBV7-3
clone_size: many
j_call: TRBJ2-3
cdr3_nt: TGTGCCAGCAGCCCTGTCGGGAGTGCAGATACGCAGTATTTT
cdr3_aa: CASSPVGSADTQYF

d_call: .
v_call: TRBV27
clone_size: many
j_call: TRBJ1-1
cdr3_nt: TGTGCCAGTAGGGGGGCAGGCCCTGAAGCTTTCTTT
cdr3_aa: CASRGAGPEAFF

d_call: .
v_call: TRBV5-5
clone_size: many
j_call: TRBJ1-5
cdr3_nt: TGTGCCAGCAGCCGCATTGAGGCCCTTCAGCCCCAGCATTTT
cdr3_aa: CASSRIEALQPQHF

d_call: .
v_call: TRBV24-1
clone_size: many
j_call: TRBJ1-1
cdr3_nt: TGTGCCACCAGTGACATGACAGGCCCAGCTTTCTTT
cdr3_aa: CATSDMTGPAFF

d_call: .
v_call: TRBV18
clone_size: .
j_call: TRBJ1-2
cdr3_nt: TGTGCCAGCTCACCAGCAGGGTTAGATGGCTACACCTTC
cdr3_aa: CASSPAGLDGYTF

d_call: .
v_call: TRBV6-6
clone_size: many
j_call: TRBJ2-1
cdr3_nt: TGTGCCAGCAGTTACCTACCGGGACCAGACAATGAGCAGTTCTTC
cdr3_aa: CASSYLPGPDNEQFF

d_call: TRBD1
v_call: TRBV6-1
clone_size: few
j_call: TRBJ1-2
cdr3_nt: TGTGCCAGCAGCCAGGGGGGAGGGACGAACTATGGCTACACCTTC
cdr3_aa: CASSQGGGTNYGYTF

d_call: .
v_call: TRBV11-3
clone_size: many
j_call: TRBJ2-1
cdr3_nt: TGTGCCAGCAGCTTGGGCCCCTCCTACAATGAGCAGTTCTTC
cdr3_aa: CASSLGPSYNEQFF

d_call: .
v_call: TRBV7-9
clone_size: .
j_call: TRBJ2-5
cdr3_nt: TGTGCCATCAGAGATTGGGATGACGAGGGCCAAGAGACCCAGTACTTC
cdr3_aa: CAIRDWDDEGQETQYF

d_call: .
v_call: TRBV11-2
clone_size: many
j_call: TRBJ1-1
cdr3_nt: TGTGCCAGCAGCTTTACGGGGGGTACTGAAGCTTTCTTT
cdr3_aa: CASSFTGGTEAFF

d_call: .
v_call: TRBV7-2
clone_size: few
j_call: TRBJ2-1
cdr3_nt: TGTGCCAGCAGCTTCTGGGCGGATAGCTCCTACAATGAGCAGTTCTTC
cdr3_aa: CASSFWADSSYNEQFF

d_call: .
v_call: TRBV18
clone_size: many
j_call: TRBJ1-1
cdr3_nt: TGTGCCAGCTCACCAAGGGGTCCCGACATCATGAACACTGAAGCTTTCTTT
cdr3_aa: CASSPRGPDIMNTEAFF

d_call: .
v_call: TRBV6-1
clone_size: many
j_call: TRBJ2-7
cdr3_nt: TGTGCCAGCAGACAGGAGGCCCCGCGTGGCGTCGAGCAGTACTTC
cdr3_aa: CASRQEAPRGVEQYF

d_call: .
v_call: TRBV27
clone_size: many
j_call: TRBJ2-2
cdr3_nt: TGTGCCAGCAGCCAGACACTTACCGGGGAGCTGTTTTTT
cdr3_aa: CASSQTLTGELFF

d_call: .
v_call: TRBV19
clone_size: .
j_call: TRBJ1-2
cdr3_nt: TGTGCCAGTAGTAAGATTGACACTAACTATGGCTACACCTTC
cdr3_aa: CASSKIDTNYGYTF

d_call: .
v_call: TRBV12-3/TRBV12-4
clone_size: .
j_call: TRBJ1-1
cdr3_nt: TGTGCCAGCAGTCCCGCGTCGAGTGGGGTAAACACTGAAGCTTTCTTT
cdr3_aa: CASSPASSGVNTEAFF

d_call: .
v_call: TRBV7-2
clone_size: many
j_call: TRBJ2-1
cdr3_nt: TGTGCCAGCAGCCCCTCTAGGAATGAGCAGTTCTTC
cdr3_aa: CASSPSRNEQFF

d_call: .
v_call: TRBV20-1
clone_size: .
j_call: TRBJ1-2
cdr3_nt: TGCAGTGCCCCAGGGTTTTCAAGCTATGGCTACACCTTC
cdr3_aa: CSAPGFSSYGYTF

d_call: .
v_call: TRBV30
clone_size: many
j_call: TRBJ2-1
cdr3_nt: TGTGCCTGGAGGAGGGACGTCAATGAGCAGTTCTTC
cdr3_aa: CAWRRDVNEQFF

d_call: TRBD2
v_call: TRBV20-1
clone_size: once
j_call: TRBJ2-3
cdr3_nt: TGCAGTGCCGGGACTAGCGGGGTCTGGATCCCAGATACGCAGTATTTT
cdr3_aa: CSAGTSGVWIPDTQYF

d_call: .
v_call: TRBV4-2
clone_size: .
j_call: TRBJ1-5
cdr3_nt: TGTGCCAGCAGCCAAGGATCAGGGGCGCATCAGCCCCAGCATTTT
cdr3_aa: CASSQGSGAHQPQHF

d_call: .
v_call: TRBV6-1
clone_size: .
j_call: TRBJ2-3
cdr3_nt: TGTGCCAGCGCAACCGGGGTGGATACGCAGTATTTT
cdr3_aa: CASATGVDTQYF

d_call: .
v_call: TRBV3-1
clone_size: many
j_call: TRBJ2-7
cdr3_nt: TGTGCCAGCAGCCAAGGAATAGAGAACTACGAGCAGTACTTC
cdr3_aa: CASSQGIENYEQYF

d_call: TRBD2
v_call: TRBV7-3
clone_size: many
j_call: TRBJ2-1
cdr3_nt: TGTGCCAGCAGCTCATCCTCGGGACTAGAGCAGTTCTTC
cdr3_aa: CASSSSSGLEQFF

d_call: .
v_call: TRBV11-2
clone_size: many
j_call: TRBJ2-6
cdr3_nt: TGTGCCAGCAGCCCATCTATGGAATTCTCTGGGGCCAACGTCCTGACTTTC
cdr3_aa: CASSPSMEFSGANVLTF

d_call: .
v_call: TRBV6-1
clone_size: many
j_call: TRBJ1-1
cdr3_nt: TGTGCCAGCACCTCCAGGTTTTTGGACACTGAAGCTTTCTTT
cdr3_aa: CASTSRFLDTEAFF

d_call: TRBD1
v_call: TRBV20-1
clone_size: many
j_call: TRBJ1-2
cdr3_nt: TGCAGTGCTAGCCCCCCTGACAGGGGAGGCTATGGCTACACCTTC
cdr3_aa: CSASPPDRGGYGYTF

d_call: .
v_call: TRBV12-3/TRBV12-4
clone_size: many
j_call: TRBJ1-1
cdr3_nt: TGTGCCAGCACCTTTGGGGGAAACACTGAAGCTTTCTTT
cdr3_aa: CASTFGGNTEAFF

d_call: .
v_call: TRBV5-5
clone_size: few
j_call: TRBJ1-4
cdr3_nt: TGTGCCAGCAGGGAGGTCGATGAAAAACTGTTTTTT
cdr3_aa: CASREVDEKLFF

d_call: .
v_call: TRBV6-1
clone_size: .
j_call: TRBJ2-7
cdr3_nt: TGTGCCAGCGGTGGAGCCCTACGTACGTGGCAGTACTTC
cdr3_aa: CASGGALRTWQYF

d_call: .
v_call: TRBV24-1
clone_size: .
j_call: TRBJ2-1
cdr3_nt: TGTGCCACCAGTGATTTGACTACCTACAATGAGCAGTTCTTC
cdr3_aa: CATSDLTTYNEQFF

d_call: .
v_call: TRBV9
clone_size: few
j_call: TRBJ1-5
cdr3_nt: TGTGCCAGCAGCGTTGGGGCCGACGAATATAGCAATCAGCCCCAGCATTTT
cdr3_aa: CASSVGADEYSNQPQHF

d_call: .
v_call: TRBV9
clone_size: few
j_call: TRBJ2-1
cdr3_nt: TGTGCCAGCAGCGTGGACTCCCGGGACACCTACAATGAGCAGTTCTTC
cdr3_aa: CASSVDSRDTYNEQFF

d_call: .
v_call: TRBV29-1
clone_size: many
j_call: TRBJ2-5
cdr3_nt: TGCAGCGTTGCCCTACAGGGAGAGACCCAGTACTTC
cdr3_aa: CSVALQGETQYF

d_call: TRBD1
v_call: TRBV20-1
clone_size: few
j_call: TRBJ1-1
cdr3_nt: TGCAGTGCTAGAAAGCAGGGGGCATCTGAAGCTTTCTTT
cdr3_aa: CSARKQGASEAFF

d_call: .
v_call: TRBV24-1
clone_size: many
j_call: TRBJ2-1
cdr3_nt: TGTGCCACCAGTGAAGAGGTGGGTGGGGAGCAGTTCTTC
cdr3_aa: CATSEEVGGEQFF

d_call: TRBD1
v_call: TRBV29-1
clone_size: .
j_call: TRBJ1-2
cdr3_nt: TGCAGCGCTCCCGGGACAGGGGCTAACTATGGCTACACCTTC
cdr3_aa: CSAPGTGANYGYTF

d_call: .
v_call: TRBV30
clone_size: .
j_call: TRBJ1-1
cdr3_nt: TGTGCCTGGAATATGGGAACCACTGAAGCTTTCTTT
cdr3_aa: CAWNMGTTEAFF

d_call: .
v_call: TRBV12-3/TRBV12-4
clone_size: many
j_call: TRBJ2-2
cdr3_nt: TGTGCCAGCAGTACCCTCACGAACACCGGGGAGCTGTTTTTT
cdr3_aa: CASSTLTNTGELFF

d_call: TRBD1
v_call: TRBV24-1
clone_size: .
j_call: TRBJ2-5
cdr3_nt: TGTGCCAGCAGGGATCGACAGGGCCGGGGGACCCAGTACTTC
cdr3_aa: CASRDRQGRGTQYF

d_call: .
v_call: TRBV20-1
clone_size: many
j_call: TRBJ2-1
cdr3_nt: TGCAGTGCAGCAGTGCCCAATCGCTACAATGAGCAGTTCTTC
cdr3_aa: CSAAVPNRYNEQFF

d_call: .
v_call: TRBV14
clone_size: .
j_call: TRBJ1-5
cdr3_nt: TGTGCCAGCAGCCAAACCAGGGGACAGCCCCAGCATTTT
cdr3_aa: CASSQTRGQPQHF

d_call: .
v_call: TRBV4-1
clone_size: many
j_call: TRBJ2-5
cdr3_nt: TGCGCCAGCAGCCAAGTGGGTCGTTCGGCCCAGTACTTC
cdr3_aa: CASSQVGRSAQYF

d_call: .
v_call: TRBV18
clone_size: .
j_call: TRBJ1-1
cdr3_nt: TGTGCCAGCTCACCGTCCCGTGGGCCGGGGGACACTGAAGCTTTCTTT
cdr3_aa: CASSPSRGPGDTEAFF

d_call: .
v_call: TRBV12-3/TRBV12-4
clone_size: .
j_call: TRBJ2-5
cdr3_nt: TGTGCCAGCGGTGGCGCGCCCCAGGCGACCCAGTACTTC
cdr3_aa: CASGGAPQATQYF

d_call: .
v_call: TRBV7-2
clone_size: .
j_call: TRBJ1-1
cdr3_nt: TGTGCCAGCTCGCCCGAGAAAATCCGGCGATCGTGGAACACTGAAGCTTTCTTT
cdr3_aa: CASSPEKIRRSWNTEAFF

d_call: .
v_call: TRBV18
clone_size: few
j_call: TRBJ2-1
cdr3_nt: TGTGCCAGCTCACCAGCGCGGGGAGAGCAGTTCTTC
cdr3_aa: CASSPARGEQFF